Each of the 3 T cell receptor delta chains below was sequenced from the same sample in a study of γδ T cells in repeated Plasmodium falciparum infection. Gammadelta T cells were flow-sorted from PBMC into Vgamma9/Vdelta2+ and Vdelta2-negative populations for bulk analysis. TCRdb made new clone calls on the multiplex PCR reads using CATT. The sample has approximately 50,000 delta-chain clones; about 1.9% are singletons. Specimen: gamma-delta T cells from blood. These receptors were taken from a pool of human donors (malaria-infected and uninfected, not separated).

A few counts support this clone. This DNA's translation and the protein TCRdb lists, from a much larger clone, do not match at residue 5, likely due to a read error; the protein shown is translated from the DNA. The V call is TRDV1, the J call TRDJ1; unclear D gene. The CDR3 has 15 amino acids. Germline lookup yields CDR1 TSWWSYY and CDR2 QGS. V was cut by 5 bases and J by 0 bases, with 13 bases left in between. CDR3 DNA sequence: TGTGCTCTTGGGAAAATCTTAGGGTACACCGATAAACTCATCTTT. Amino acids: CALGKILGYTDKLIF.

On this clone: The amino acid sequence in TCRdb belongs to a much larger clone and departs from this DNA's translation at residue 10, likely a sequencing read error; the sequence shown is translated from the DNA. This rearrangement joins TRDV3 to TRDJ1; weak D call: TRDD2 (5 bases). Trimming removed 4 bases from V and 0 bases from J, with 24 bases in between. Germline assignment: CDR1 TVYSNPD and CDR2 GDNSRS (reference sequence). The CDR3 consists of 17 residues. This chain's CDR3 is CASTSSRLHPHTDKLIF. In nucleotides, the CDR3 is TGTGCCTCTACTTCTTCCCGGCTTCACCCCCACACCGATAAACTCATCTTT. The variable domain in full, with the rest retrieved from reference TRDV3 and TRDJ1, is CDKVTQSSPDQTVASGSEVVLLCTYDTVYSNPDLFWYRIRPDYSFQFVFYGDNSRSEGADFTQGRFSVKHILTQKAFHLVISPVRTEDSATYYCASTSSRLHPHTDKLIFGKGTRVTVEP.

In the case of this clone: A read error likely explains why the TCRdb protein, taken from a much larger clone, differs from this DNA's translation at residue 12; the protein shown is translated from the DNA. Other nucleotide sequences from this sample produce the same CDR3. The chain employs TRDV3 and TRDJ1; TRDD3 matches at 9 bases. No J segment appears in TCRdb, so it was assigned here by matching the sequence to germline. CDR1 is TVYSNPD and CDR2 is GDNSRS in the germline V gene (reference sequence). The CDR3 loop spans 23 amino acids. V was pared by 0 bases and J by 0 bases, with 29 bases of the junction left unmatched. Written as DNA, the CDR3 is TGTGCCTTTAGGCTGTACCCTACGCTGAAACACAGGGGGATACCGAAGTACACCGATAAACTCATCTTT. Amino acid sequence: CAFRLYPTLKHRGIPKYTDKLIF.